This passage covers 32 T cell receptor beta chains from one sample sequenced in a study of T-cell reconstitution after alpha-beta-depleted transplantation in children (dated by TCRdb to about 2016). Library preparation used PCR. TCRdb lists the instrument as Illumina HiSeq 2500. TCR library preparation used molecular barcoding, with unique molecular identifiers applied to normalize quantification of the TCRbeta repertoire. Clones were called with MiXCR by TCRdb after fastp trimmed the public reads at Q25, and only in-frame beta chains were retained. Here each entry gathers all rows of one CDR3 protein and keeps the most common genes and DNA. The sample records around 600,000 distinct CDR3 sequences, more than 9% of which are singletons. Jointly, the top ten make up 3.5% to 5% of the sample. This specimen was PBMCs from the stem cell graft donor, taken from the stem cell graft. These receptors were taken from a human donor who donated a stem cell graft to a child with acute myeloid leukemia.

This chain links TRBV10-3 with TRBJ1-5; no firm D call. This CDR3 comprises 15 residues. V lost 0 bases and J 4 bases, leaving 10 bases between the germline ends. Per the germline V gene, CDR1 is ENHRY and CDR2 is SYGVKD. The CDR3 loop reads CAISESSMMNQPQHF. The CDR3 bases are TGTGCCATCAGTGAGTCGAGCATGATGAATCAGCCCCAGCATTTT.

Here the CDR3 reads CASSPSSRANEKLFF. CDR3 DNA: TGTGCCAGCAGCCCCTCAAGCAGGGCTAATGAAAAACTGTTTTTT. The V and J genes are TRBV7-9 and TRBJ1-4, with D perhaps matching TRBD1 (5 bases). The germline V and J ends were trimmed by 5 bases and 3 bases, with 13 bases remaining between them. The germline V gene has CDR1 SEHNR and CDR2 FQNEAQ (reference sequence). The CDR3 spans 15 residues.

The chain has TRBV11-2 and TRBJ1-4, with D perhaps matching TRBD1 (6 bases). CDR1 is SGHAT, CDR2 FQNNGV, per germline. Trimming cost V 2 bases and J 3 bases, with 16 bases left between them. This CDR3 comprises 17 residues. CDR3 residues: CASSLFGFTGPNEKLFF. CDR3 coding DNA: TGTGCCAGCAGCTTATTTGGCTTCACAGGGCCTAATGAAAAACTGTTTTTT.

This clonotype was picked up a small number of times. The chain links TRBV7-9 to TRBJ1-2; tentatively, D is TRBD1 (6 bases). Per germline, CDR1 SEHNR and CDR2 FQNEAQ (reference sequence). V was shortened by 1 base and J by 2 bases, with 11 bases between the two germline ends. The CDR3 length is 15 residues. This CDR3 is CASSLGGGENYGYTF. CDR3 DNA: TGTGCCAGCAGCTTAGGAGGGGGTGAAAACTATGGCTACACCTTC.

This clonotype has a count of ten or more. This rearrangement joins TRBV5-1 to TRBJ2-7; D is uncertain. The V end was cut by 1 base, the J end by 3 bases, with 8 bases between. This CDR3 is 13 amino acids long. Germline V gene lookup returns CDR1 SGHRS and CDR2 YFSETQ. The DNA of the CDR3 is TGCGCCAGCAGCTTGAGGCAGAACTACGAGCAGTACTTC. Translating it yields CASSLRQNYEQYF.

This clonotype was picked up a small number of times. This rearrangement joins TRBV7-2 to TRBJ2-1, with D possibly being TRBD1 or TRBD2 (5 bases each). Germline V gene data show CDR1 as SGHTA and CDR2 as FQGNSA. Trimming cost V 2 bases and J 12 bases, with 14 bases left between them. This CDR3 has 13 amino acids. The CDR3 spells CASSLLPGRLQFF. DNA for the CDR3: TGTGCCAGCAGCTTATTACCGGGACGTTTGCAGTTCTTC.

This clonotype turned up a few times. The gene calls are TRBV29-1 and TRBJ2-3; D unclear. Germline V gene lookup returns CDR1 SQVTM and CDR2 ANQGSEA. V lost 7 bases to trimming and J lost 0 bases, with 11 bases between them. The CDR3 has 13 amino acids. The CDR3 is CSGLGSSTDTQYF. In DNA, the CDR3 is TGCAGCGGCCTTGGTTCTAGCACAGATACGCAGTATTTT.

This rearrangement joins TRBV11-2 to TRBJ1-2; tentatively, D is TRBD1 (6 bases). There are 14 residues in the CDR3. V lost 1 base to trimming and J lost 4 bases, with 10 bases between them. Germline CDR1 and CDR2: SGHAT and FQNNGV. CDR3 nucleotides: TGTGCCAGCAGCTTAGGGACAGAGATCTATGGCTACACCTTC. Its translation: CASSLGTEIYGYTF.

This clonotype was seen only a few times. CDR3 in amino acids: CASSQEPGPGYF. The DNA of the CDR3 is TGTGCCAGCAGCCAAGAACCAGGGCCCGGGTATTTT. The J gene is TRBJ2-3, the V gene TRBV3-1, with D possibly matching TRBD1 (5 bases). The V end was cut by 0 bases, the J end by 14 bases, with 12 bases between. CDR1 is LGHDT and CDR2 is YNNKEL in the germline V gene (reference sequence). This CDR3 region has 12 residues.

Many counts were recorded for this clonotype. The chain couples TRBV5-1 to TRBJ2-5; D perhaps matches TRBD2 (5 bases). This CDR3 has 14 amino acids. V lost 1 base to trimming and J lost 5 bases, with 12 bases between them. From germline, CDR1 is SGHRS and CDR2 YFSETQ. CDR3 protein: CASSLYGVVETQYF. CDR3 bases: TGCGCCAGCAGCTTGTACGGGGTCGTGGAGACCCAGTACTTC. Full variable domain (rest looked up from reference TRBV5-1 and TRBJ2-5): KAGVTQTPRYLIKTRGQQVTLSCSPISGHRSVSWYQQTPGQGLQFLFEYFSETQRNKGNFPGRFSGRQFSNSRSEMNVSTLELGDSALYLCASSLYGVVETQYFGPGTRLLVL.

This clonotype was seen more than once but under ten times. This chain uses TRBV15 with TRBJ2-2, with D perhaps matching TRBD1 or TRBD2 (5 bases each). The CDR3 length is 16 residues. The ends were cut back, 3 bases at V and 0 bases at J, with 11 bases in the middle. The germline V gene has CDR1 LNHNV and CDR2 YYDKDF (reference sequence). In DNA, the CDR3 is TGTGCCACCAGCAGGCAGGGAGCGACGAACACCGGGGAGCTGTTTTTT. Protein sequence: CATSRQGATNTGELFF.

V and J are TRBV28 and TRBJ1-2; D is undetermined. CDR1 and CDR2 from the germline V gene are MDHEN and SYDVKM. With 6 bases removed from V and 4 bases from J, the gap between germline ends came to 9 bases. The CDR3 covers 12 residues. CDR3 region: CASSSAAYGYTF. The CDR3, as DNA: TGTGCCAGCAGCTCTGCCGCCTATGGCTACACCTTC.

This clonotype has a count of ten or more. The J gene is TRBJ2-1, the V gene TRBV12-3 or TRBV12-4; 7 bases line up with TRBD2. V shed 6 bases, J shed 3 bases, and the junction held 11 bases outside the gene matches. The CDR3 length is 16 residues. CDR3 nucleotides: TGTGCCAGCAGCTTGACTAGCCCCCTGGGCTACAATGAGCAGTTCTTC. Translating it yields CASSLTSPLGYNEQFF.

The chain has TRBV2 and TRBJ2-7, with D possibly being TRBD2 (6 bases). The V and J ends lost 10 bases and 3 bases respectively, with 13 bases between them. CDR3 length: 12 residues. Looked up from germline, CDR1 is SNHLY and CDR2 is FYNNEI. CDR3 coding DNA: TGTGCCATCCTAGCTAGCGACTACGAGCAGTACTTC. Its protein product is CAILASDYEQYF.

This clonotype was observed a few times. This sequence joins TRBV7-2 and TRBJ2-7; weak D call: TRBD1 (5 bases). The germline V and J ends were trimmed by 5 bases and 3 bases, with 17 bases remaining between them. CDR3 length: 15 amino acids. Germline CDR1 is SGHTA and CDR2 is FQGNSA. DNA of the CDR3: TGTGCCAGCAGCGAAACTCACAGGTCATTCTACGAGCAGTACTTC. This codes for CASSETHRSFYEQYF.

This clonotype occurred many times. The rearrangement uses TRBV11-2 and TRBJ1-1; D possibly corresponds to TRBD1 (6 bases). Germline CDR1 SGHAT, CDR2 FQNNGV. The V end lost 1 base, the J end lost 3 bases, and 12 bases lay between the germline ends. This CDR3 spans 15 amino acids. CDR3 nucleotide sequence: TGTGCCAGCAGCTTAGGCGGGACAACGGACACTGAAGCTTTCTTT. Protein: CASSLGGTTDTEAFF.

This clonotype was observed a single time. The chain joins TRBV7-8 to TRBJ2-2; 8 bases match TRBD1. The CDR3 runs 15 residues. The ends lost 8 bases at V and 3 bases at J; junction bases unmatched: 8. Germline CDR1 is SGHVS and CDR2 is FQNEAQ. CDR3 residues: CASPSDRDDTGELFF. The CDR3 bases are TGTGCCAGCCCTTCGGACAGGGATGACACCGGGGAGCTGTTTTTT.

The J gene is TRBJ2-5, the V gene TRBV7-3; D is perhaps TRBD2 (5 bases). The CDR3 consists of 15 residues. Trimming pared 2 bases from V and 0 bases from J, leaving 10 bases between. CDR1 SGHTA and CDR2 FQGTGA come from the germline V gene. The CDR3 protein is CASSLEGTYQETQYF. The CDR3 DNA reads as TGTGCCAGCAGCTTAGAGGGAACGTACCAAGAGACCCAGTACTTC.

The chain uses TRBV10-3 and TRBJ2-7; 8 positions agree with TRBD1. V shed 10 bases and J 4 bases; nucleotides not matched to a gene: 12. The CDR3 length is 14 residues. CDR1 is ENHRY and CDR2 is SYGVKD in the germline V gene. CDR3 sequence reads: CATLNRTGNYEQYF. DNA for the CDR3: TGTGCCACCCTAAACCGGACAGGGAATTACGAGCAGTACTTC.

The chain links TRBV7-9 to TRBJ2-1; TRBD2 aligns across 7 bases. Trimming at V came to 5 bases and at J to 9 bases, leaving 4 bases not matched to a gene. Germline-derived CDR1 and CDR2 are SEHNR and FQNEAQ (reference sequence). The CDR3 extends over 12 amino acids. The CDR3 coding sequence is TGTGCCAGCAGCCTACTAGCGCCTGAGCAGTTCTTC. As protein: CASSLLAPEQFF.

This clonotype was seen repeatedly, ten times or more. The chain combines TRBV5-4 with TRBJ2-5; possible D gene TRBD2, 5 bases. Trimming pared 4 bases from V and 0 bases from J, leaving 16 bases between. CDR1 is SGHNT and CDR2 is YYREEE in the germline V gene (reference sequence). This CDR3 is 16 amino acids long. CDR3 bases: TGTGCCAGCAGCCCCCAAGCGGCCCGGTACCAAGAGACCCAGTACTTC. As protein: CASSPQAARYQETQYF. The entire variable domain, with the rest obtained from reference TRBV5-4 and TRBJ2-5, is as follows: ETGVTQSPTHLIKTRGQQVTLRCSSQSGHNTVSWYQQALGQGPQFIFQYYREEENGRGNFPPRFSGLQFPNYSSELNVNALELDDSALYLCASSPQAARYQETQYFGPGTRLLVL.

V and J are TRBV12-3 or TRBV12-4 and TRBJ2-3, with 11 bases lining up with TRBD2. Trimming cost V 6 bases and J 2 bases; bases outside gene matches: 13. This CDR3 region has 18 residues. The DNA of the CDR3 is TGTGCCAGCAGACCCCCTATAGCGGGAGGGGCCCCCACAGATACGCAGTATTTT. It encodes CASRPPIAGGAPTDTQYF.

The chain carries TRBV29-1 and TRBJ1-2; D possibly corresponds to TRBD1 (5 bases). Germline assignment: CDR1 SQVTM and CDR2 ANQGSEA. Trimming removed 4 bases from V and 4 bases from J, with 16 bases in between. The CDR3 extends over 14 amino acids. CDR3 in amino acids: CSVVGDGSRYGYTF. In DNA, the CDR3 is TGCAGCGTTGTTGGGGACGGGAGTCGCTATGGCTACACCTTC.

This chain links TRBV2 with TRBJ1-1; unclear D gene. This CDR3 is built from 17 residues. Germline CDR1 is SNHLY and CDR2 is FYNNEI. Trimming removed 9 bases at V and 3 bases at J, with 26 bases between. CDR3 in amino acids: CARSLIPEKGFDTEAFF. The CDR3 nucleotides are TGTGCCAGGTCACTAATCCCTGAGAAGGGATTCGACACTGAAGCTTTCTTT.

The table lists this clonotype with a few counts. The chain links TRBV4-3 to TRBJ2-3; TRBD1 or TRBD2 may be the D gene (5 bases each). Germline loops: CDR1 LGHNA, CDR2 YSLEER. This CDR3 region has 15 residues. V lost 0 bases and J 2 bases, leaving 9 bases between the germline ends. The CDR3 sequence is CASSQEWGSTDTQYF. The DNA for the CDR3 is TGCGCCAGCAGCCAAGAATGGGGGTCCACAGATACGCAGTATTTT.

The rearrangement uses TRBV27 and TRBJ2-1; TRBD2 matches 7 bases. The V segment lost 6 bases and the J segment 4 bases; nucleotides outside the gene matches: 9. The CDR3 totals 15 residues. The germline gives CDR1 MNHEY, CDR2 SMNVEV (reference sequence). The CDR3 region is CASRPSRELYNEQFF. The CDR3 DNA sequence: TGTGCCAGCAGACCCTCGCGGGAGTTATACAATGAGCAGTTCTTC.

The rearrangement uses TRBV11-2 and TRBJ2-1, with D hard to call. Between the trimmed V and J ends, which lost 1 base and 10 bases, there was a span of 8 bases. The CDR3 runs 12 residues. Germline values: CDR1 SGHAT, CDR2 FQNNGV. CDR3 nucleotide sequence: TGTGCCAGCAGCTTAGGCGTCGAGGAGCAGTTCTTC. It is translated as CASSLGVEEQFF.

This clonotype was observed a few times. This rearrangement joins TRBV28 to TRBJ2-7; 7 bases are a match to TRBD2. From germline, CDR1 is MDHEN and CDR2 SYDVKM. Losses at the gene ends were 8 bases for V and 2 bases for J; bases not matched to a gene: 12. The CDR3 consists of 15 residues. This CDR3 reads CASLPLGLTTYEQYF. Written as DNA, the CDR3 is TGTGCCAGCTTACCCCTGGGACTAACGACCTACGAGCAGTACTTC.

The rearrangement links TRBV20-1 to TRBJ2-1; 10 bases map to TRBD2. Germline V gives CDR1 DFQATT, CDR2 SNEGSKA (reference sequence). The ends lost 0 bases at V and 12 bases at J; junction bases unmatched: 14. CDR3 length: 16 residues. The CDR3 is CSARDMERGLAGAQFF. CDR3 sequence (DNA): TGCAGTGCTAGAGATATGGAGAGGGGGCTAGCGGGAGCGCAGTTCTTC.

The DNA of the CDR3 is TGTGCCAGCAGTTCCCCAGGGGCGGCCTCCTACGAGCAGTACTTC. As protein: CASSSPGAASYEQYF. The chain employs TRBV28 and TRBJ2-7; D may be TRBD1 (6 bases). Trimming removed 4 bases from V and 0 bases from J, with 13 bases in between. From germline, CDR1 is MDHEN and CDR2 SYDVKM. The CDR3 spans 15 residues.

This clonotype has more than one count but fewer than ten. The genes are TRBV24-1 and TRBJ2-3; 10 bases match TRBD2. Per germline, CDR1 KGHDR and CDR2 SFDVKD. The ends lost 12 bases at V and 7 bases at J; junction bases unmatched: 9. The CDR3 is 13 residues long. CDR3 bases: TGTGCCGCCGAAGCGGGAGGGATGTATACGCAGTATTTT. It codes for CAAEAGGMYTQYF.

This clonotype was counted a few times. This chain links TRBV20-1 with TRBJ1-2, with no clear D. The CDR3 sequence is 14 residues long. V shed 3 bases and J shed 8 bases, with 19 bases lying between them. CDR1 DFQATT and CDR2 SNEGSKA come from the germline V gene (reference sequence). In DNA form, the CDR3 reads TGCAGTGCTAGGGACCCGGCAGGACTATGGGGCTACACCTTC. This codes for CSARDPAGLWGYTF.